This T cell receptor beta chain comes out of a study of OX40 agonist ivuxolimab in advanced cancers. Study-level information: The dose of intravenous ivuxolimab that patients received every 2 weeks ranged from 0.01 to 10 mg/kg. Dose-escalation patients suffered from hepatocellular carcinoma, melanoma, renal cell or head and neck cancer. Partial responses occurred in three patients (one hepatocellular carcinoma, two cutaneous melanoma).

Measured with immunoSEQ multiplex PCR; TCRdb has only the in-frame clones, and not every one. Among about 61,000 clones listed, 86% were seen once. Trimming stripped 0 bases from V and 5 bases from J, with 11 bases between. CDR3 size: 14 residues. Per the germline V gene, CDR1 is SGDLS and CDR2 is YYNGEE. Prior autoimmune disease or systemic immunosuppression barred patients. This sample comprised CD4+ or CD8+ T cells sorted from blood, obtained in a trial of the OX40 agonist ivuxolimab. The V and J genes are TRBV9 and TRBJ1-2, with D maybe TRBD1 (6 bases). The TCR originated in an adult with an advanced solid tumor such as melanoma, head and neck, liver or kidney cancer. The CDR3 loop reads CASSVDGGGYGYTF. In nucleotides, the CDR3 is TGTGCCAGCAGCGTAGACGGGGGCGGGTATGGCTACACCTTC.